This TCR beta chain was sequenced in a study of blood T cells in healthy people across ages. General observations from the study: TCR beta diversity tracked closely with naive T cell percentage. Shifts in expanded clonotypes may have been confounded by donor CMV status, which was unknown.

In its sample, this clonotype was seen many times. The antigen is not known. Healthy Russian Caucasian donors spanned ages 6 to 90 years. For every donor, a draw yielded about 10 milliliters of peripheral blood. Alongside a J-beta primer mix, a sample-barcoded 5' primer served in a second PCR lasting about 7 to 12 cycles. TCRdb passed the 5' RACE reads through MiXCR, listing each CDR3 protein once. This sample yields 1.5 million to 2 million distinct CDR3 sequences, of which under 30% are seen a single time; around 7.7% belongs to the top ten. Material for sequencing was blood. This TCR came from a woman aged 25 to 39 in good health.

The CDR3 DNA follows: TGCAGTGCCAGACACCCTACAAGGGGACCCTACGAGCAGTACTTC. This codes for CSARHPTRGPYEQYF. This chain joins TRBV20-1 and TRBJ2-7; D possibly uses TRBD1 or TRBD2 (5 bases each). The germline V gene encodes CDR1 DFQATT and CDR2 SNEGSKA (reference sequence). This CDR3 has 15 residues. Trimming pared 6 bases from V and 2 bases from J, leaving 20 bases between.